This TCR beta chain comes out of a study of regulatory T cells in long-lasting Graves disease (dated by TCRdb to the early 2020s). Broadly, across the study: Patients with newly diagnosed Graves' disease had been on antithyroid drugs for under 3 months. This study used TCR sequencing and RNA sequencing of peripheral blood to compare persistent Graves' disease patients against newly diagnosed Graves' disease patients. The study took place in China and was registered as a clinical trial. A total of about 33 samples underwent TCR sequencing: about 13 from persistent and approximately 20 from newly diagnosed Graves' disease patients. On the study overall, not on this receptor specifically: Preferential use of TRBV28, TRBJ1-2 and TRBJ2-5 was observed in persistent disease, whereas TRBV20-1 and TRBJ2-1 were favored in newly diagnosed disease. Persistent patients shared more public clonotypes among themselves (2,741) than newly diagnosed patients did (approximately 970). Only the TCR beta chain was sequenced and analyzed. Lower TCR Shannon entropy and fewer highly expanded clones were observed in persistent Graves' disease patients than in newly diagnosed patients, which suggested clonal expansion. Only peripheral blood was studied, because thyroid tissue, the primary lesion, was inaccessible. The authors acknowledged the small sample size as a limitation that may reduce accuracy.

Reading the label with the study, this specimen's time point is: newly diagnosed GD, antithyroid drugs for less than 3 months. RNA was extracted from PBMCs in TRIzol for both TCR sequencing and RNA sequencing. Graves' disease was diagnosed according to American Thyroid Association guidelines. Patients for the study were recruited at an endocrinology department in Xi'an, China. Each patient gave around 9 milliliters of peripheral blood, collected in an EDTA anticoagulant tube. PBMCs were isolated by Ficoll Paque Plus density gradient separation without further T cell sorting. An Agilent 2100 Bioanalyzer and agarose gel were used to assess RNA quality, and a NanoDrop 2000 was used to measure RNA concentration. The CDR3 runs 16 amino acids, cysteine and phenylalanine included. Only the CDR3 DNA is retained, 48 bases long and in frame from the first base. The germline V gene gives CDR1 as SNHLY and CDR2 as FYNNEI. V lost 4 bases and J lost 2 bases; the stretch between them is 18 bases long.

Library creation used multiplex PCR. Data came from an Illumina HiSeq 4000. TCR beta libraries were built with iRepertoire HTBI primers and Arm-PCR amplification of CDR3 regions. Before sequencing, the PCR products went through gel purification. The authors processed their data as follows. Gene usage analysis of CDR3 amino acid clonotypes used the 62 TRBV and about 14 TRBJ segments found across samples. Filtered high-quality paired reads were merged into contigs using COPE and FqMerger. BLAST was used to align contigs to IMGT TRBV, TRBD and TRBJ reference genes, and CDR3 was defined according to IMGT. Highly expanded clones were defined as clonotypes with a frequency above 0.1%. Shannon entropy served as the measure of repertoire diversity, while the Gini coefficient captured V-J evenness. A clonotype found in more than one individual was treated as public. In-frame beta chains were kept once TCRdb had trimmed the public reads at Q25 with fastp and called clones with MiXCR. Each CDR3 protein appears once, grouped with its most common genes and DNA. These V and J calls rely on TCRdb rather than the paper's analysis. This sample is represented by approximately 540,000 distinct CDR3 sequences; more than 10% of them were singletons. Approximately 9.6% of the sample is in the top ten clones.

This clonotype has a count of ten or more. The antigen it binds to is not known. The record has no base qualities; no much larger clone is one base away. This same sample was also taken into another study, of T cells in Graves' hyperthyroidism and ophthalmopathy. Per that second paper: Stable Graves' hyperthyroidism was defined as the absence of progression to ophthalmopathy over 18 months of follow-up. Hyperthyroidism patients were newly diagnosed, with disease duration under 2 months, and aged 18 to 65 years. Any patient with an uncontrolled infection, another autoimmune disease, pregnancy or lactation was excluded. Diagnoses were established on the basis of clinical symptoms, serum thyroxine and TRAb, thyroid ultrasound, and orbital computed tomography. The TCR CDR3 was subjected to a first round of RT-PCR using the HTBI primer set and the Qiagen OneStep RT-PCR kit. Most expanded thyroid clonotypes (frequency above 0.001) were also found in blood, which suggests that blood repertoires may mirror thyroid immune responses. A 13 V-J signature model separated ophthalmopathy from stable hyperthyroidism, with approximately 86% sensitivity and 81% to 82% specificity in cross-validation and 80%/75% in testing. In validation, the model predicted progression to ophthalmopathy a median of roughly six months before onset, with about 67% sensitivity and just under 75% specificity. To identify TCR V-J signatures that set the groups apart, the researchers used a discovery cohort of 90 to 100 patients, made up of around 42 with Graves' ophthalmopathy and 55 to 65 with stable Graves' hyperthyroidism. Prospective prediction of ophthalmopathy was tested in an independent validation cohort consisting of some 19 hyperthyroidism patients and 15 or so patients who later progressed to ophthalmopathy. For training and testing, the approximately 92 patients in the discovery cohort were randomly divided in a 7:3 ratio. In six Graves' hyperthyroidism patients, the study also compared T-cell repertoires from thyroid tissue with T-cell repertoires from blood. Once sampling was done, hyperthyroidism patients were given methimazole at a starting dose of 30 mg daily, whereas ophthalmopathy patients were given high-dose intravenous methylprednisolone. Libraries were constructed in a second round of multiplex PCR, after which size selection and purification were performed. Paired-end sequencing of the libraries was performed with 100 bp reads on an Illumina HiSeq2000. SOAPnuke was used to process the raw data, throwing out any read that contained adapters or uncalled bases, had a mean Phred below 15, or lacked an exact constant-primer or identifier match. High-quality paired reads were merged using COPE v1.2.5, and each unique nucleotide sequence was defined as a clonotype. Clonotypes were aligned to IMGT TRBV, TRBD and TRBJ reference segments using MiTCR v1.1. Only V-J combinations with frequency above 0.0001, covering 99% to 99.2% of repertoires, were analysed. A TCS score was defined as the ratio between F50 (clonal expansion) and ExV (chaos), using BLOSUM62-based TCRdist between CDR3 peptides within each V-J. Welch's t-statistics and random forest reduced several hundred V-J features to 13, which were used in a naive Bayes classifier (R e1071). No statistical method was used to fix the sample size in advance, and group allocation was not hidden from the investigators. The paper describes TCR Vbeta CDR3 sequencing of about 140 peripheral blood samples, made up of roughly 40 ophthalmopathy patients, around 73 hyperthyroidism patients and 17 progressor patients.

This clonotype was sampled from a woman aged 30 to 39 with Graves disease. Donor details come from another sample of the same person, matched by shared clones. This receptor chain uses TRBV2 and TRBJ2-7; too little of a D gene remains to name it. The sample was peripheral blood mononuclear cells (PBMCs), taken at new diagnosis, from a patient treated with antithyroid drugs. The nucleotide sequence is TGTGCCAGCAGTGCTAACCGACCCGAGCTAACCTACGAGCAGTACTTC. It codes for CASSANRPELTYEQYF.